The sequence of this T cell receptor (beta chain) was determined in a study of graft-versus-host responses after intestinal transplantation. Turning to the study itself: Each transplant was multivisceral, liver-intestinal, or isolated intestinal. Following induction with anti-thymocyte globulin, all recipients were given tacrolimus and steroids for about 3 years.

Once graft tissue had been processed, intraepithelial and lamina propria lymphocytes were released. TCRdb's table, derived via immunoSEQ multiplex PCR, lists solely in-frame clones and lacks some. The sample has about 9,600 clones; 80% to 90% are singletons. Study-wide findings and caveats: Early post-transplant declines in HvG were associated with peak levels of circulating GvH clones. Present in recipient marrow, GvH clones included some that appeared first in ileum or blood.

This clone was observed a single time. Its cognate antigen is unknown. This clonotype was sampled from a human patient who received an intestinal transplant, so some T cells may come from the graft donor. Specimen: ileum tissue, collected almost 750 days after intestinal transplantation.

CDR3: CASSFGGRGTGELFF. CDR3 nucleotides: TGTGCCAGCAGCTTCGGGGGAAGGGGCACCGGGGAGCTGTTTTTT. V usage is TRBV7-2 and J usage is TRBJ2-2; the D gene is possibly TRBD2 (6 bases). The CDR3 contains 15 residues. Trimming cost V 3 bases and J 4 bases, with 12 bases left between them. Germline values: CDR1 SGHTA, CDR2 FQGNSA.